Below are 11 T cell receptor beta chains sequenced from a single sample in a study of cytomegalovirus exposure and HLA in healthy donors. PCR amplification relied on 60 Vbeta primers (plus 13 Jbeta primers). Clones were read by immunoSEQ multiplex PCR, and TCRdb kept only the in-frame ones, dropping some. The sample yields around 95,000 clones, approximately 76% seen once. Sequencing was carried out using PBMCs. The source is a young man in good health and CMV-seropositive.

The chain uses TRBV5-1 and TRBJ1-3, with a tentative D call TRBD1 (6 bases). There are 14 residues in the CDR3. CDR1 is SGHRS and CDR2 is YFSETQ in the germline V gene. V was shortened by 0 bases and J by 4 bases, with 8 bases between the two germline ends. CDR3 protein: CASSLDREGNTIYF. The DNA for the CDR3 is TGCGCCAGCAGCTTGGACAGGGAAGGAAACACCATATATTTT.

The J gene is TRBJ2-7, the V gene TRBV14, with a weak D call TRBD2 (5 bases). The germline V and J ends were trimmed by 0 bases and 3 bases, with 15 bases remaining between them. CDR1 and CDR2 from the germline V gene are SGHDN and FVKESK. This CDR3 region has 16 residues. CDR3 protein: CASSQDRPGMDYEQYF. In nucleotides, the CDR3 is TGTGCCAGCAGCCAAGATCGCCCGGGAATGGACTACGAGCAGTACTTC. Using reference TRBV14 and TRBJ2-7 for the parts outside the CDR3, the full variable domain is EAGVTQFPSHSVIEKGQTVTLRCDPISGHDNLYWYRRVMGKEIKFLLHFVKESKQDESGMPNNRFLAERTGGTYSTLKVQPAELEDSGVYFCASSQDRPGMDYEQYFGPGTRLTVT.

The chain has TRBV5-1 and TRBJ2-1; 10 nucleotides agree with TRBD1. Germline loops: CDR1 SGHRS, CDR2 YFSETQ. V shed 0 bases, J shed 2 bases, and the junction held 8 bases outside the gene matches. The CDR3 covers 18 residues. The CDR3 is CASSLGPLGTGAYNEQFF. CDR3 DNA: TGCGCCAGCAGCTTGGGGCCCCTCGGGACAGGGGCCTACAATGAGCAGTTCTTC.

The rearrangement links TRBV19 to TRBJ1-5; maybe TRBD1 (6 bases). V lost 6 bases and J lost 0, with 15 bases in between. The CDR3 is 16 amino acids. Germline CDR1 reads LNHDA; CDR2 reads SQIVND (reference sequence). CDR3 nucleotide sequence: TGTGCCAGTAGCTTCTTGCAGGGGAATAGCAATCAGCCCCAGCATTTT. Amino acids: CASSFLQGNSNQPQHF.

As regards this clone: A junction end diverges from the germline sequence, so it may reflect a read error. The CDR3 DNA is TGCGCCAGCAGCTTGGAAGGCAGGGGGGCACAGAACTTC. Translation gives CASSLEGRGAQNF. The chain carries TRBV5-1 and TRBJ2-7; a weak D match, TRBD1 (7 bases). Germline V gives CDR1 SGHRS, CDR2 YFSETQ. The length of the CDR3 is 13 residues.

Written as DNA, the CDR3 is TGTGCCAGCACCGAAACGGCCGGGACAGGGGACACCGGGGAGCTGTTTTTT. Translation: CASTETAGTGDTGELFF. J is TRBJ2-2 and V is TRBV27; 10 bases align to TRBD1. The V and J ends lost 7 bases and 3 bases, in that order; junction bases with no gene match: 11. This CDR3 is built from 17 residues. Germline V CDR1 and CDR2: MNHEY, SMNVEV (reference sequence).

The V call is TRBV15, the J call TRBJ1-5, with a possible D match to TRBD1 (5 bases). The CDR3 runs 19 residues. Per germline, CDR1 LNHNV and CDR2 YYDKDF (reference sequence). The germline V and J ends were trimmed by 0 bases and 4 bases, with 22 bases remaining between them. The CDR3 sequence is CATSRDLDWTYRKNQPQHF. The CDR3 region has the DNA TGTGCCACCAGCAGAGATCTGGATTGGACATACCGCAAGAATCAGCCCCAGCATTTT.

This chain connects TRBV4-3 to TRBJ1-1, with 9 bases fitting TRBD1. CDR3 length: 15 amino acids. J was trimmed by 3 bases and V by 5 bases; bases with no gene match: 7. The germline gives CDR1 LGHNA, CDR2 YSLEER. CDR3 sequence reads: CASSDIGTGYTEAFF. As DNA, the CDR3 is TGCGCCAGCAGCGACATCGGGACAGGGTACACTGAAGCTTTCTTT.

This clone was seen just once. The chain carries TRBV5-1 and TRBJ1-1; 7 nucleotides line up with TRBD1. Trimming cost V 4 bases and J 3 bases; bases outside gene matches: 12. The CDR3 contains 16 residues. Germline CDR1 is SGHRS and CDR2 is YFSETQ. The CDR3 is CASSGVTGVEDTEAFF. CDR3 coding DNA: TGCGCCAGCAGCGGAGTTACAGGGGTGGAGGACACTGAAGCTTTCTTT.

The V and J genes are TRBV6-1 and TRBJ1-2; D gene unclear. V shed 5 bases and J shed 5 bases, with 12 bases lying between them. CDR1 is MNHNS and CDR2 is SASEGT in the germline V gene. This CDR3 spans 13 amino acids. The CDR3 is CASSKSTGYGYTF. The CDR3 DNA sequence: TGTGCCAGCAGTAAGTCGACGGGTTATGGCTACACCTTC.

The CDR3, as DNA: TGTGCCAGCAGTTACTCGGGGGGAAGCCAAGAGACCCAGTACTTC. Residues: CASSYSGGSQETQYF. This chain connects TRBV6-5 to TRBJ2-5, with D possibly matching TRBD2 (6 bases). Germline V gene sequence: CDR1 MNHEY, CDR2 SVGAGI. This CDR3 has 15 residues. The V end lost 0 bases, the J end lost 1 base, and 9 bases lay between the germline ends.